A single sample gave rise to the 10 T cell receptor beta chains below, sequenced in a study of blood T cell repertoires in COVID-19. Assay: immunoSEQ multiplex PCR; the TCRdb copy retains only in-frame clones and omits some. The repertoire holds hundreds of thousands of clones, with roughly 84% as singletons. The sequenced material came from PBMCs or T cells enriched from blood (not recorded which). These receptors came from a woman between 18 and 30 years old who had been exposed to COVID-19.

This clone was detected only once. This chain connects TRBV19 to TRBJ1-4; 10 bases are shared with TRBD1. The V gene end was trimmed by 6 bases and the J gene end by 8 bases; junction bases not matched to a gene: 6. The V gene's germline CDR1 is LNHDA and CDR2 SQIVND (reference sequence). CDR3 length: 14 amino acids. The CDR3 loop reads CASSDRGRAEKLFF. The CDR3 DNA follows: TGTGCCAGTAGCGACAGGGGGCGCGCGGAAAAACTGTTTTTT.

The V call is TRBV7-6, the J call TRBJ1-2; 11 bases fit TRBD1. V dropped 3 bases and J dropped 3; count of bases not matched to a gene: 3. The CDR3 loop spans 15 amino acids. Per the germline V gene, CDR1 is SGHVS and CDR2 is FNYEAQ. CDR3 loop: CASSLGDRGDYGYTF. The CDR3 DNA follows: TGTGCCAGCAGCTTGGGGGACAGGGGGGACTATGGCTACACCTTC. Drawing the rest from reference TRBV7-6 and TRBJ1-2, the complete variable domain is GAGVSQSPRYKVTKRGQDVALRCDPISGHVSLYWYRQALGQGPEFLTYFNYEAQQDKSGLPNDRFSAERPEGSISTLTIQRTEQRDSAMYRCASSLGDRGDYGYTFGSGTRLTVV.

The chain joins TRBV27 to TRBJ2-7; D gene ambiguous. The CDR3 is 13 amino acids. Trimming pared 5 bases from V and 3 bases from J, leaving 11 bases between. The germline CDR1 and CDR2 sequences are MNHEY and SMNVEV (reference sequence). The CDR3 DNA reads as TGTGCCAGCAGTCTCCTAGTCAACTACGAGCAGTACTTC. Translated, it gives CASSLLVNYEQYF.

This clone has just one count. V and J are TRBV7-2 and TRBJ1-1; D not certain. This CDR3 region has 16 residues. Deletions cut 0 bases from V and 1 base from J, with 12 bases between. Germline V gene lookup returns CDR1 SGHTA and CDR2 FQGNSA. CDR3 in DNA: TGTGCCAGCAGCTTAGCACACGAGGTCCCGAACACTGAAGCTTTCTTT. Its translation: CASSLAHEVPNTEAFF.

This chain joins TRBV5-5 and TRBJ1-4; D uncertain. CDR3 length: 16 residues. CDR1 is SGHKS, CDR2 YYEKEE, per germline (reference sequence). Deletions cut 3 bases from V and 11 bases from J, with 23 bases between. This CDR3 is CASSSNSPEPTRKLFF. In nucleotides, the CDR3 is TGTGCCAGCAGCTCAAACTCCCCAGAACCAACCAGGAAACTGTTTTTT.

Written as DNA, the CDR3 is TGTGCCAGCAGCCGGGATACGCAGTATTTT. It specifies CASSRDTQYF. The V and J genes are TRBV7-9 and TRBJ2-3; D unresolved. V lost 5 bases to trimming and J lost 6 bases, with 3 bases between them. Per germline, CDR1 SEHNR and CDR2 FQNEAQ (reference sequence). This CDR3 region has 10 residues.

The rearrangement joins TRBV13 to TRBJ2-7; the D is unclear. The CDR3 contains 15 residues. Germline V lookup: CDR1 PRHDT, CDR2 FYEKMQ (reference sequence). Trimming shortened V by 4 bases and J by 9 bases, and 22 bases separated the two germline ends. The CDR3 DNA reads TGTGCCAGCAGCTCAGAAAAGACTGCCGGTAAAGGGCAGTACTTC. Protein product: CASSSEKTAGKGQYF. The full variable domain, in which reference TRBV13 and TRBJ2-7 provide the parts outside the CDR3, is AAGVIQSPRHLIKEKRETATLKCYPIPRHDTVYWYQQGPGQDPQFLISFYEKMQSDKGSIPDRFSAQQFSDYHSELNMSSLELGDSALYFCASSSEKTAGKGQYFGPGTRLTVT.

CDR3 bases: TGTGCCACCAGCAGAGATGCAGCGGGGGGCTTGGGCAATCAGCCCCAGCATTTT. Its protein is CATSRDAAGGLGNQPQHF. This rearrangement joins TRBV15 to TRBJ1-5; TRBD1 is a possible D gene (6 bases). V lost 0 bases, J lost 2 bases, and 17 bases lay in between. Germline-derived CDR1 and CDR2 are LNHNV and YYDKDF (reference sequence). CDR3 length: 18 amino acids.

V gene TRBV11-3 combines with J gene TRBJ2-3, with D perhaps TRBD1 (5 bases). CDR1 is SGHNT and CDR2 is YENEEA in the germline V gene. CDR3 length: 15 residues. V lost 5 bases to trimming and J lost 0 bases, with 12 bases between them. CDR3 sequence (DNA): TGTGCCAGCAGCCGGCAGGGAACTAGCACAGATACGCAGTATTTT. Protein sequence: CASSRQGTSTDTQYF.

The J gene is TRBJ2-1, the V gene TRBV9; 12 nucleotides agree with TRBD2. The ends lost 4 bases at V and 3 bases at J; junction bases unmatched: 8. The germline V gene encodes CDR1 SGDLS and CDR2 YYNGEE. The CDR3 length is 17 residues. The CDR3 loop reads CASSSRLAGDYYNEQFF. Written as DNA, the CDR3 is TGTGCCAGCAGCTCCCGACTAGCGGGGGACTACTACAATGAGCAGTTCTTC.